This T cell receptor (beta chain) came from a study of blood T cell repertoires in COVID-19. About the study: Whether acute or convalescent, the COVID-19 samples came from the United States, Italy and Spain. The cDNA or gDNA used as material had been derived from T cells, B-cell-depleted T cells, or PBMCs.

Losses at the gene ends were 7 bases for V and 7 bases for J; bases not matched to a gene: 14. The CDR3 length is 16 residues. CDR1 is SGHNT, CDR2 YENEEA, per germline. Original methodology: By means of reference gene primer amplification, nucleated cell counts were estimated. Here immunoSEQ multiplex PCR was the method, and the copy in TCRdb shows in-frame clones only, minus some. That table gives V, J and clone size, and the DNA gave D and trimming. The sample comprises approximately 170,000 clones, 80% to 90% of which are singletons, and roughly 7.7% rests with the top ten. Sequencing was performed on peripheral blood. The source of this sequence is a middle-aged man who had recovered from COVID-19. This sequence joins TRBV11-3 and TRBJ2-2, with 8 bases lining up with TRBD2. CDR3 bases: TGTGCCAGCACCAGGCGGGAGCGGGGGCTTTACGGGGAGCTGTTTTTT. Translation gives CASTRRERGLYGELFF.